This T cell receptor beta chain was documented in a study of beta chain features in type 1 diabetes. Overall study: Age, gender and cell yields were similar between patients and healthy donors.

Investigators reverse transcribed all isolated RNA, so they sequenced expressed TCRB transcripts. Profiled with immunoSEQ multiplex PCR; TCRdb holds only in-frame clones, not every one. The table lists roughly 240,000 clones, approximately 14% of them singletons. The V gene end was trimmed by 5 bases and the J gene end by 4 bases; junction bases not matched to a gene: 1. The CDR3 loop spans 14 amino acids. Per the germline V gene, CDR1 is SEHNR and CDR2 is FQNEAQ (reference sequence). Sample: naive CD4+ T cells from blood. J is TRBJ1-4 and V is TRBV7-9; TRBD1 agrees at 10 bases. The sequence came from a woman between 40 and 55 years old in good health. CDR3 sequence reads: CASSRDRGNEKLFF. The DNA for the CDR3 is TGTGCCAGCAGCCGGGACAGGGGTAATGAAAAACTGTTTTTT.